The entry below describes one T cell receptor beta chain. Its matching antigen is unknown. The sample belongs to a study of shared clonotypes between healthy human individuals. Overall study results and limits: There were few donors, and this limited the genetic and exposure-history diversity represented. Among non-shared clonotypes, generation probabilities were lower than among those shared by all four donors. In a handful of donors, around 5% of naive CD4 clonotypes appeared in common.

Germline CDR1 reads SGHTA; CDR2 reads FQGNSA. J lost 1 base, V lost 6 bases, and 4 bases had no gene match. There are 15 residues in the CDR3. Everyone who donated was a Caucasian adult who lived in Nashville, Tennessee. The protocol was immunoSEQ multiplex PCR, while the TCRdb copy is restricted to in-frame clones and leaves out a portion. Here the sample spans approximately 980,000 clones, approximately 80% being singletons. The clonotype originates from a man between 18 and 35 years old in good health. Sequences were obtained from memory CD4+ T cells sorted from blood. Noted subset: CD45RA-negative fraction. The genes are TRBV7-2 and TRBJ2-5; 11 bases are shared with TRBD2. The DNA for the CDR3 is TGTGCCAGCAGGAAGACTAGCGGGGCCCAAGAGACCCAGTACTTC. Protein sequence: CASRKTSGAQETQYF.